This T cell receptor beta chain was captured in a study of radiotherapy plus CTLA-4 blockade in lung cancer. Trimming took 7 bases from V and 5 from J; bases not matched to a gene: 15. Germline CDR1 and CDR2: LNHDA and SQIVND (reference sequence). CDR3 length: 17 amino acids. Data came from immunoSEQ multiplex PCR; TCRdb stores just in-frame clones and leaves some out. This table holds 65,000 to 95,000 clones, roughly 87% found once. Sequences were derived from peripheral blood, sampled from a patient treated with radiotherapy plus ipilimumab. This sequence originates from a human donor with non-small cell lung cancer that progressed on radiotherapy plus ipilimumab. The chain combines TRBV19 with TRBJ2-2; TRBD1 agrees at 8 bases. The CDR3 bases are TGTGCCAGTAAGGGGCTTCTTGGACAGGGAGGAACCGGGGAGCTGTTTTTT. It yields the protein CASKGLLGQGGTGELFF.